The 18 T cell receptor beta chains below were found in one sample sequenced in a study of T cell responses to AZD1222 COVID-19 vaccine. Assay used: immunoSEQ multiplex PCR; TCRdb lists only in-frame clones, some missing. Here the sample spans 130,000 or so clones, 93% being singletons. This specimen consisted of peripheral blood, obtained on day 0 of AZD1222 vaccination. The receptors come from an adult in good health.

The rearrangement uses TRBV14 and TRBJ2-2, with unresolved D. The germline V gene encodes CDR1 SGHDN and CDR2 FVKESK. V was shortened by 4 bases and J by 3 bases, with 9 bases between the two germline ends. CDR3 length equals 14 residues. The CDR3 DNA sequence: TGTGCCAGCAGCCCAATATGGGACACCGGGGAGCTGTTTTTT. Translating it yields CASSPIWDTGELFF.

V usage is TRBV3-1 (or the pseudogene TRBV3-2) and J usage is TRBJ2-3; no reliable D call. Germline CDR1 and CDR2: LGHDT and YNNKEL (reference sequence). The CDR3 length is 14 residues. V was pared by 1 base and J by 2 bases, with 7 bases between. CDR3 DNA: TGTGCCAGCAGCCAAGTACCGATCACAGATACGCAGTATTTT. Protein sequence: CASSQVPITDTQYF.

The chain recombines TRBV7-9 with TRBJ1-4; maybe TRBD1 (6 bases). The ends were cut back, 4 bases at V and 4 bases at J, with 16 bases in the middle. Germline V CDR1 and CDR2: SEHNR, FQNEAQ (reference sequence). This CDR3 has 16 amino acids. Written as DNA, the CDR3 is TGTGCCAGCAGCTCCGCCGAAGGGGGGATTAATGAAAAACTGTTTTTT. It codes for CASSSAEGGINEKLFF.

The V call is TRBV10-3, the J call TRBJ1-3, with TRBD1 as a possible D gene (5 bases). Germline-derived CDR1 and CDR2 are ENHRY and SYGVKD. Trimming pared 2 bases from V and 10 bases from J, leaving 9 bases between. The CDR3 totals 12 residues. CDR3 bases: TGTGCCATCAGTGAGGGGCCAGGGACCATATATTTT. The encoded protein is CAISEGPGTIYF.

The rearrangement joins TRBV4-3 to TRBJ1-4, with 7 bases matching TRBD1. With 4 bases clipped from V and 6 bases from J, the junction kept 5 bases outside the gene matches. CDR3 length: 14 amino acids. Germline assignment: CDR1 LGHNA and CDR2 YSLEER. The CDR3 DNA sequence: TGCGCCAGCAGCCCGACAGGGCTGTATGAAAAACTGTTTTTT. The encoded protein is CASSPTGLYEKLFF.

V usage is TRBV2 and J usage is TRBJ1-5; maybe TRBD1 (5 bases). CDR1 and CDR2 (germline): SNHLY, FYNNEI. The CDR3 contains 12 residues. V was shortened by 11 bases and J by 4 bases, with 12 bases between the two germline ends. The CDR3 loop reads CAGGGPNQPQHF. The DNA for the CDR3 is TGTGCCGGGGGGGGTCCAAATCAGCCCCAGCATTTT.

For this clone: Other nucleotide sequences in the sample specify the same CDR3. The chain joins TRBV7-9 to TRBJ1-3; D call uncertain. The CDR3 has 15 residues. Germline V lookup: CDR1 SEHNR, CDR2 FQNEAQ (reference sequence). Trimming removed 1 base from V and 0 bases from J, with 7 bases in between. The chain's CDR3 is CASSLGAVSGNTIYF. DNA for the CDR3: TGTGCCAGCAGCTTAGGGGCTGTCTCTGGAAACACCATATATTTT.

The V call is TRBV10-2, the J call TRBJ2-7; D might be TRBD1 (6 bases). In germline, CDR1 is WSHSY, CDR2 SAAADI. The V end lost 8 bases, the J end lost 0 bases, and 17 bases lay between the germline ends. CDR3 size: 15 residues. The CDR3 here is CASRSVTGNSYEQYF. The CDR3 DNA follows: TGCGCCAGCCGAAGTGTCACAGGGAACTCCTACGAGCAGTACTTC.

The gene calls are TRBV9 and TRBJ1-6, with 10 bases lining up with TRBD1. The CDR3 loop spans 15 amino acids. The germline V gene encodes CDR1 SGDLS and CDR2 YYNGEE. The ends lost 3 bases at V and 5 bases at J; junction bases unmatched: 2. CDR3 residues: CASSAGQGDNSPLHF. Written as DNA, the CDR3 is TGTGCCAGCAGCGCTGGACAGGGGGATAATTCACCCCTCCACTTT.

The rearrangement links TRBV18 to TRBJ1-1; TRBD1 agrees at 7 bases. V shed 2 bases and J 3 bases; nucleotides not matched to a gene: 9. The CDR3 is 16 residues long. Looked up from germline, CDR1 is KGHSH and CDR2 is LQKENI. The CDR3 loop is CASSPRITGDDTEAFF. The CDR3 coding sequence is TGTGCCAGCTCACCAAGAATCACAGGGGACGACACTGAAGCTTTCTTT.

The chain couples TRBV7-9 to TRBJ1-1; D remains ambiguous. The CDR3 has 16 amino acids. V was clipped by 1 base and J by 2 bases, with 14 bases between them. Germline V gene lookup returns CDR1 SEHNR and CDR2 FQNEAQ (reference sequence). CDR3 loop: CASSLESGVGNTEAFF. CDR3 nucleotide sequence: TGTGCCAGCAGCTTAGAGTCTGGGGTGGGAAACACTGAAGCTTTCTTT.

The chain carries TRBV14 and TRBJ1-1; D ambiguous. Germline V gene lookup returns CDR1 SGHDN and CDR2 FVKESK. The ends were cut back, 0 bases at V and 1 base at J, with 12 bases in the middle. The CDR3 is 16 amino acids. The CDR3 region is CASSQDSPGRNTEAFF. In DNA, the CDR3 is TGTGCCAGCAGCCAAGACAGCCCGGGTAGGAACACTGAAGCTTTCTTT.

The rearrangement links TRBV5-1 to TRBJ1-2; 11 bases agree with TRBD1. The CDR3 is 13 amino acids. Trimming took 4 bases from V and 6 from J; bases not matched to a gene: 2. Germline V gene lookup returns CDR1 SGHRS and CDR2 YFSETQ. The CDR3 region has the DNA TGCGCCAGCAGCCTGGGACAGGGGGATGGCTACACCTTC. It translates to CASSLGQGDGYTF.

The chain uses TRBV5-1 and TRBJ2-2; D ambiguous. V was cut by 0 bases and J by 7 bases, with 7 bases left in between. The CDR3 spans 13 residues. Germline assignment: CDR1 SGHRS and CDR2 YFSETQ. Written as DNA, the CDR3 is TGCGCCAGCAGCTTGGGGACCGGCGGGGAGCTGTTTTTT. Protein: CASSLGTGGELFF.

The chain couples TRBV3-1 (or the pseudogene TRBV3-2) to TRBJ1-3; D gene uncertain. This CDR3 region has 11 residues. Germline assignment: CDR1 LGHDT and CDR2 YNNKEL (reference sequence). Trimming took off 2 bases at V and 6 bases at J, with 2 bases between the two ends. The CDR3 bases are TGTGCCAGCAGCCAACAAAACACCATATATTTT. It yields the protein CASSQQNTIYF.

The CDR3 loop reads CASSQDYGRGQTDTQYF. The CDR3 DNA sequence: TGTGCCAGCAGCCAAGATTACGGGAGGGGTCAAACAGATACGCAGTATTTT. The rearrangement joins TRBV4-2 to TRBJ2-3; 8 positions agree with TRBD2. The germline V gene has CDR1 LGHNA and CDR2 YNFKEQ. The ends lost 0 bases at V and 3 bases at J; junction bases unmatched: 8. The CDR3 totals 17 residues.

The V gene is TRBV28, the J gene TRBJ1-1; D ambiguous. This CDR3 region has 15 residues. Germline loops: CDR1 MDHEN, CDR2 SYDVKM. Trimming pared 6 bases from V and 2 bases from J, leaving 16 bases between. CDR3 in amino acids: CASSPFREDNTEAFF. CDR3 nucleotides: TGTGCCAGCAGCCCTTTCCGGGAGGATAACACTGAAGCTTTCTTT.

The chain carries TRBV12-3 or TRBV12-4 and TRBJ1-6; the match to TRBD1 covers 7 bases. This CDR3 is 13 amino acids long. The V and J ends lost 6 bases and 8 bases, in that order; junction bases with no gene match: 4. The CDR3 nucleotides are TGTGCCAGCAGACTCGGGACAGATTCACCCCTCCACTTT. It translates to CASRLGTDSPLHF.